This TCR beta chain emerged from a study of T-cell memory formation after mild COVID-19. Study details: Across donors, TCR clusters were largely donor specific.

Overall study results and limits: Clones that got smaller from day 15 to 85 had even CD4/CD8, while clones growing later tipped toward CD4+. Some SARS-CoV-2-responding clones were already detected in memory before infection.

Trimming cost V 4 bases and J 3 bases, with 10 bases left between them. The CDR3 totals 14 residues. TCRdb itself ran the 5' RACE reads through MiXCR, one entry per CDR3 protein. The data contain about 270,000 distinct CDR3 sequences, about a sixth of them singletons. This clonotype turned up a few times. Its antigen is as yet unknown. The chain combines TRBV12-3 or TRBV12-4 with TRBJ1-5; no firm D call. The receptor was derived from a man aged 18-30 years who had mild COVID-19 (a few samples of this study predate the infection). Cell type and time point are not known. The sequenced sample was PBMCs or a T cell subset sorted from them (not recorded which). The CDR3 DNA follows: TGTGCCAGCAGTTCAGAAAATACCAATCAGCCCCAGCATTTT. Amino acids: CASSSENTNQPQHF.